One sample yielded the 8 T cell receptor beta chains listed below, sequenced in a study of blood T cells in healthy people across ages. For the second PCR, which ran for about 6 to 11 cycles, a sample-barcoded 5' primer and a J-beta primer mix were used. TCRdb reanalysed the 5' RACE reads using MiXCR and keeps one entry per CDR3 protein. The sample records around 1,600,000 distinct CDR3 sequences, approximately 39% being singletons. Sequenced input: blood. The receptor source for this set is a woman younger than 30 in good health.

The chain links TRBV5-6 to TRBJ2-1; a possible D gene is TRBD2 (6 bases). The CDR3 totals 16 residues. V was shortened by 0 bases and J by 7 bases, with 17 bases between the two germline ends. The germline CDR1 and CDR2 sequences are SGHDT and YYEEEE. The CDR3 here is CASSLDGTFKLNEQFF. The CDR3 DNA follows: TGTGCCAGCAGCTTGGACGGGACTTTTAAGCTTAATGAGCAGTTCTTC.

This clonotype was counted ten times or more. The V gene is TRBV12-3 or TRBV12-4, the J gene TRBJ1-2, with D unclear. V was pared by 7 bases and J by 2 bases, with 8 bases between. This CDR3 spans 12 amino acids. The CDR3 here is CASTRGNYGYTF. The CDR3 DNA reads as TGTGCCAGCACCCGCGGGAACTATGGCTACACCTTC.

This sequence joins TRBV6-5 and TRBJ1-2; D is possibly TRBD1 (5 bases). From germline, CDR1 is MNHEY and CDR2 SVGAGI. The CDR3 spans 15 residues. V lost 5 bases, J lost 5 bases, and 18 bases lay in between. For the CDR3, the DNA is TGTGCCAGCAGTAGTCCGGGACCGGGGACTTATGGCTACACCTTC. Translating it yields CASSSPGPGTYGYTF.

The V and J genes are TRBV2 and TRBJ1-1; possible D gene TRBD1, 5 bases. The CDR3 length is 14 residues. V shed 4 bases and J shed 3 bases, with 12 bases lying between them. CDR1 and CDR2 (germline): SNHLY, FYNNEI. CDR3 in amino acids: CASSAYQGDTEAFF. The CDR3 DNA follows: TGTGCCAGCAGTGCCTACCAGGGAGACACTGAAGCTTTCTTT. The whole variable domain, filled in from reference TRBV2 and TRBJ1-1, reads EPEVTQTPSHQVTQMGQEVILRCVPISNHLYFYWYRQILGQKVEFLVSFYNNEISEKSEIFDDQFSVERPDGSNFTLKIRSTKLEDSAMYFCASSAYQGDTEAFFGQGTRLTVV.

This clonotype has ten or more counts. The rearrangement joins TRBV19 to TRBJ2-3, with D unresolved. Trimming left V 10 bases short and J 5 bases short, with 16 bases between. The CDR3 spans 13 residues. CDR1 LNHDA and CDR2 SQIVND come from the germline V gene (reference sequence). CDR3 DNA sequence: TGTGCCACCAAGGCCACTGCCAGAGATACGCAGTATTTT. Translating gives CATKATARDTQYF.

This rearrangement joins TRBV9 to TRBJ2-1, with TRBD2 as a possible D gene (6 bases). V was cut by 3 bases and J by 2 bases, with 12 bases left in between. In germline, CDR1 is SGDLS, CDR2 YYNGEE. The CDR3 runs 15 residues. This CDR3 reads CASSAEPSAYNEQFF. CDR3 sequence (DNA): TGTGCCAGCAGCGCCGAGCCTAGCGCCTACAATGAGCAGTTCTTC.

The count of this clonotype is one. The J gene is TRBJ2-7, the V gene TRBV14, with 11 bases that match TRBD2. Germline V gene lookup returns CDR1 SGHDN and CDR2 FVKESK. V lost 4 bases to trimming and J lost 7 bases; unmatched junction nucleotides: 15. The CDR3 has 17 residues. The CDR3 DNA sequence: TGTGCCAGCAGCCTTCATGTAGCGGGGGGGGGATACAATGAGCAGTACTTC. Translated, it gives CASSLHVAGGGYNEQYF.

V is TRBV7-9 and J is TRBJ1-2; D gene unclear. The CDR3 totals 13 residues. The V end was cut by 7 bases, the J end by 3 bases, with 12 bases between. Per germline, CDR1 SEHNR and CDR2 FQNEAQ (reference sequence). This CDR3 is CASNIAVDYGYTF. CDR3 sequence (DNA): TGTGCCAGCAACATCGCTGTTGACTATGGCTACACCTTC.